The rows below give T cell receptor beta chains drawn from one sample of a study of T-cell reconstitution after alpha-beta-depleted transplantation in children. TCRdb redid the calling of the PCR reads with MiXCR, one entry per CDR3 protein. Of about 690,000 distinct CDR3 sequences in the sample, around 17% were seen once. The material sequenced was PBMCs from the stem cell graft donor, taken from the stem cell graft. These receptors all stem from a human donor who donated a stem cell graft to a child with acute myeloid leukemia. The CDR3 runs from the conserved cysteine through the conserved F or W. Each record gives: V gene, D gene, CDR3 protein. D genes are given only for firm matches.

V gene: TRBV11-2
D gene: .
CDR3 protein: CASSGYLVLFF

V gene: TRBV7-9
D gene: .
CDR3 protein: CASSLAGGFKHF

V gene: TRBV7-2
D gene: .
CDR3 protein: CASSLGPPGVDTQYF

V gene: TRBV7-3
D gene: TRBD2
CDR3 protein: CASSSSGNSYNEQFF

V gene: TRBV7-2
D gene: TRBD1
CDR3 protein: CASSFRGLGNTEAFF

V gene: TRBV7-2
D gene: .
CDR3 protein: CAIVRATLTDTQYF

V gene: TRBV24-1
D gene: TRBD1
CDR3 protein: CATSDYRGPGDSGANVLTF

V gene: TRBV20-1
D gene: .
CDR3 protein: CSATKGRAQYF

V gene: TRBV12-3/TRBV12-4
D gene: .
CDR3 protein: CASNGYTF

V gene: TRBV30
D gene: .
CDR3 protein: CAWNFGRGHEQFF

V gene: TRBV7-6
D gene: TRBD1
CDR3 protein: CASSLVDTVGTGGYQVAQYF

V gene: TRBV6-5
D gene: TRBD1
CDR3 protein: CASSYLRGAGGKGTYEQYF

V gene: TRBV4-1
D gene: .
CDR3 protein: CASSPRVPTEAFF

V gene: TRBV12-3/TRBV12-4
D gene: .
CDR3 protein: CASSFTGMEETQYF

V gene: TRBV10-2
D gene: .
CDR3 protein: CASSEFHTEAFF